A selection of T cell receptor beta chains follows, all from one sample in a study of cytomegalovirus exposure and HLA in healthy donors. Sequencing used immunoSEQ multiplex PCR; TCRdb keeps in-frame clones, though not all of them. Of under 200,000 clones in the sample, roughly 73% were seen once. The sample comprised PBMCs. All receptors derive from a woman aged 25 to 39 in good health and CMV-seronegative. Each CDR3 is given with its conserved first and last residue. Fields, in order: J gene, V gene, D gene, CDR3 protein. The D gene is left open where the match is weak.

>TRBJ2-1|TRBV11-3|TRBD2
CASSLGRGGPNEQFF
>TRBJ1-6|TRBV4-2|TRBD1
CASSHPGQGDSPLHF
>TRBJ2-7|TRBV30|-
CAWSVTVRSYEQYF
>TRBJ2-1|TRBV5-1|TRBD2
CASSFSPSGGDPNEQFF
>TRBJ2-7|TRBV6-1|-
CASSVSLEQYF
>TRBJ2-3|TRBV18|-
CASSLSTDTQYF
>TRBJ1-4|TRBV28|-
CASLLSGAGNEKLFF
>TRBJ1-6|TRBV4-2|TRBD1
CASSLAGQGPEVPNSPLHF
>TRBJ1-4|TRBV2|-
CASTGPGGVNEKLFF
>TRBJ1-1|TRBV5-1|-
CASSLVGGMNTEAFF
>TRBJ2-3|TRBV6-1|TRBD2
CASSGLAGGPDTQYF
>TRBJ1-1|TRBV2|-
CASVRGNTEAFF
>TRBJ1-1|TRBV28|-
CASSFGRGMMNTEAFF
>TRBJ2-6|TRBV6-6|-
CASTTRALSGANVLTF
>TRBJ1-2|TRBV5-1|TRBD1
CASSLSPGQQIYGYTF
>TRBJ1-5|TRBV28|-
CASTRGSHQPQHF
>TRBJ2-3|TRBV14|-
CASSQGSSLSRTDTQYF
>TRBJ2-2|TRBV9|-
CASSVRRGTGNTGELFF
>TRBJ1-4|TRBV4-1|-
CASSQDEGRLEKLFF
>TRBJ1-4|TRBV7-9|-
CASSQEGKLFF
>TRBJ1-1|TRBV19|-
CASSRQHTEAFF
>TRBJ1-1|TRBV4-1|TRBD1
CASSQDDGKGAAFF
>TRBJ2-7|TRBV7-9|TRBD2
CASSSSGGVGEQYF
>TRBJ2-7|TRBV12-5|-
CASGLGGADEQYF
>TRBJ2-3|TRBV29-1|TRBD1
CSVEGTGSGSTDTQYF
>TRBJ1-1|TRBV11-1|-
CASSLTVWTEAFF
>TRBJ1-6|TRBV7-2|TRBD1
CASSLAWGQGLNNYNSPLHF
>TRBJ2-3|TRBV28|-
CASSPAGGPDTQYF
>TRBJ2-3|TRBV5-1|TRBD2
CASSGRGLAGGPMHTDTQYF
>TRBJ2-3|TRBV18|-
CASSLILAGQGDTQYF
>-|TRBV28|-
CASSLRGSRGEQYF
>TRBJ1-1|TRBV11-2|-
CASSLVPGMSTEAFF
>TRBJ1-2|TRBV19|TRBD1
CASRDSRDRPRWYTF
>TRBJ1-4|TRBV10-3|-
CAIGDVNEKLFF
>TRBJ2-1|TRBV7-9|TRBD2
CASSPGLAARSYNEQFF
>-|TRBV7-9|TRBD1
CASSLRDREDEQYF
>TRBJ1-5|TRBV19|-
CASRRTVSNQPQHF
>TRBJ1-6|TRBV4-1|-
CASSQGSGWDRNSPLHF
>TRBJ1-6|TRBV2|-
CASSAGVNSPLHF
>TRBJ1-3|TRBV2|-
CASSEEESSGNTIYF
>TRBJ1-1|TRBV2|-
CASSGQLNTEAFF
>TRBJ2-5|TRBV6-1|TRBD2
CASSPGTSSIETQYF
>TRBJ2-1|TRBV27|-
CASSLRRIDYNEQFF
>TRBJ2-1|TRBV7-9|TRBD2
CASSLVAGGYNEQFF
>TRBJ2-3|TRBV18|-
CASSPPSDTQYF
>TRBJ2-1|TRBV30|-
CAWSVVSDGEQFF
>TRBJ2-5|TRBV4-2|-
CASSQAGSGQETQYF
>TRBJ2-1|TRBV9|TRBD2
CASSVGTSGGTSEQFF
>TRBJ2-5|TRBV2|-
CASSVSQETQYF
>TRBJ1-1|TRBV18|-
CASSPTGPPMNTEAFF